The rows below give T cell receptor beta chains drawn from one sample of a study of cytotoxic CD8 clonotypes in ibrutinib-treated CLL. Assay: immunoSEQ multiplex PCR; the TCRdb copy retains only in-frame clones and omits some. The repertoire holds about 130,000 clones, with around 84% as singletons. Specimen: PBMCs, collected after 24 months of ibrutinib treatment. These receptors all come from a human donor with chronic lymphocytic leukemia. Both conserved end residues are part of each CDR3. The D gene is left open where the match is weak. Only part of the rows carry a size: once, few, many, or a class if the clone is expanded.

D gene,V gene,J gene,clone size,CDR3 protein,CDR3 DNA
-,TRBV7-8,TRBJ1-4,-,CASSREILGARRNEKLFF,TGTGCCAGCAGCCGCGAAATACTAGGGGCCCGAAGAAATGAAAAACTGTTTTTT
TRBD1,TRBV6-5,TRBJ1-5,-,CASRRQGGNQPQHF,TGTGCCAGCAGGCGACAGGGTGGCAATCAGCCCCAGCATTTT
-,TRBV7-9,TRBJ1-4,-,CASSERWTLVF,TGTGCCAGCAGCGAACGTTGGACCCTGGTTTTT
-,TRBV30,TRBJ1-3,-,CAWNSGAGNTIYF,TGTGCCTGGAATTCGGGGGCTGGAAACACCATATATTTT
TRBD2,TRBV29-1,TRBJ2-3,-,CSVDPVAGGGTDTQYF,TGCAGCGTTGACCCCGTAGCGGGGGGTGGCACAGATACGCAGTATTTT
-,TRBV27,TRBJ2-5,-,CASSPPPGGQGWLEETQYF,TGTGCCAGCAGTCCACCTCCAGGGGGGCAGGGGTGGTTAGAAGAGACCCAGTACTTC
-,TRBV10-3,TRBJ1-1,-,CATVRTTGGGTEAFF,TGTGCCACCGTTCGGACGACAGGAGGAGGTACTGAAGCTTTCTTT
TRBD1,TRBV10-3,TRBJ2-7,-,CAISGQGSYEQYF,TGTGCCATCAGTGGACAGGGCTCCTACGAGCAGTACTTC
TRBD1,TRBV19,TRBJ1-2,few,CASSDRDRDGYTF,TGTGCCAGTAGTGACCGGGACAGGGATGGCTACACCTTC
-,TRBV5-6,TRBJ2-2,-,CKSSSTGTGELFF,TGTAAATCGTCCTCGACGGGCACCGGGGAGCTGTTTTTT
-,TRBV5-4,TRBJ1-2,-,CASSYPGRIVNGYTF,TGTGCCAGCAGCTACCCCGGCCGCATTGTCAATGGCTACACCTTC
-,TRBV14,TRBJ1-2,few,CASSQVAGTNYGYTF,TGTGCCAGCAGCCAAGTTGCAGGGACTAACTATGGCTACACCTTC
-,TRBV27,TRBJ1-2,-,CASSLNPWTPRGYGYTF,TGTGCCAGCAGTTTAAATCCGTGGACCCCAAGGGGCTATGGCTACACCTTC
-,TRBV21-1,TRBJ2-3,-,CASSTRSGQGGPDTQYF,TGTGCCAGCAGCACACGGAGTGGACAGGGTGGTCCAGATACGCAGTATTTT
TRBD2,TRBV7-3,TRBJ2-7,-,CASSLAGGYEQYF,TGTGCCAGCTCCTTGGCGGGGGGCTACGAGCAGTACTTC
-,TRBV15,TRBJ1-1,-,CATSRDHLGNTEAFF,TGTGCCACCAGCAGAGATCATCTGGGGAACACTGAAGCTTTCTTT
-,TRBV11-2,TRBJ1-1,-,CASSLGRQQQTEAFF,TGTGCCAGCAGCTTAGGTCGTCAACAACAAACTGAAGCTTTCTTT
TRBD2,TRBV10-2,TRBJ2-1,-,CAVEPERGTGNEQFF,TGCGCCGTCGAACCGGAGCGGGGGACGGGGAATGAGCAGTTCTTC
TRBD2,TRBV5-1,TRBJ2-3,-,CASSSIRLAGGSGTDTQYF,TGCGCCAGCAGCTCCATCCGACTAGCGGGGGGGTCTGGCACAGATACGCAGTATTTT
-,TRBV5-1,TRBJ2-3,-,CASSLNQGTGTDTQYF,TGCGCCAGCAGCTTGAACCAGGGGACGGGCACAGATACGCAGTATTTT
TRBD1,TRBV5-6,TRBJ1-6,-,CASSSLRQGSAPLHF,TGTGCCAGCAGCTCCCTTAGACAGGGCTCGGCGCCCCTCCACTTT
-,TRBV4-3,TRBJ2-7,-,CASSQVTQGRYEQYF,TGCGCCAGCAGCCAAGTCACACAGGGTCGGTACGAGCAGTACTTC
TRBD1,TRBV25-1,TRBJ1-5,-,CASSSIAGQGICQPQHF,TGTGCCAGCAGTTCAATTGCGGGACAGGGAATCTGTCAGCCCCAGCATTTT
TRBD1,TRBV30,TRBJ1-2,-,CAWSRGQEYGYTF,TGTGCCTGGAGTAGGGGGCAGGAGTATGGCTACACCTTC
-,TRBV27,TRBJ2-7,-,CASSFPDVPEQYF,TGTGCCAGCAGTTTCCCCGATGTGCCCGAGCAGTACTTC
TRBD1,TRBV6-5,TRBJ1-2,-,CASSYSDRVGGYTF,TGTGCCAGCAGTTACTCGGACAGGGTGGGAGGCTACACCTTC
-,TRBV9,TRBJ2-3,-,CASSESGTDTQYF,TGTGCCAGCAGCGAAAGTGGCACAGATACGCAGTATTTT
-,TRBV21-1,TRBJ2-5,-,CASSKVASSRGDRGLQETQYF,TGTGCCAGCAGCAAAGTGGCCAGCAGTAGGGGTGACAGGGGCCTACAAGAGACCCAGTACTTC
-,TRBV6-5,TRBJ1-1,-,CASSWTVGAEAFF,TGTGCCAGCAGTTGGACAGTGGGAGCTGAAGCTTTCTTT
-,TRBV9,TRBJ1-1,-,CASSRDWNTEAFF,TGTGCCAGCAGCCGCGACTGGAACACTGAAGCTTTCTTT
-,TRBV7-3,TRBJ2-5,once,CASSPQGGETQYF,TGTGCCAGCAGCCCTCAGGGGGGAGAGACCCAGTACTTC
-,TRBV30,TRBJ2-7,once,CAWKRDSGINEQYF,TGTGCCTGGAAACGGGACAGCGGGATCAACGAGCAGTACTTC
-,TRBV18,TRBJ1-6,-,CASSPTLGQKSNSPLHF,TGTGCCAGCTCACCAACCCTCGGACAGAAGAGCAATTCACCCCTCCACTTT